Here is one TCR beta chain with its context. The antigen is not known. This sample is drawn from a study of T cell repertoires in cytomegalovirus infection. Study summary: HLA-B-restricted CMV epitopes that are well studied, plus recently identified HLA-C-restricted ones, were used by the study. The public TCR beta signatures pointed to both CMV infection and matching HLA type.

Study observations and caveats: Within the response measured ex vivo, HLA-C-restricted CMV-specific TCR beta clonotypes were dominant.

TCRdb analysed the reads with MiXCR anew, one entry per CDR3 protein. The data show approximately 310,000 distinct CDR3 sequences, with around 25% seen just once and about 14% held by the top ten. Trimming shortened V by 2 bases and J by 2 bases, and 9 bases separated the two germline ends. The germline CDR1 and CDR2 sequences are MRHNA and SNTAGT. The CDR3 has 15 residues. The receptor comes from a human donor in good health (CMV status not recorded). Some clones in this sample may be carry-over from other donors' samples. Material: cultured PBMCs, obtained from culture after CMV antigen stimulation. The chain couples TRBV6-4 to TRBJ2-2; possibly TRBD1 for D (5 bases). CDR3 bases: TGTGCCAGCAGTGACACAGGCCCTAACACCGGGGAGCTGTTTTTT. Protein product: CASSDTGPNTGELFF.